These 11 T cell receptor beta chains originate from one sample sequenced in a study of T-cell reconstitution after alpha-beta-depleted transplantation in children. Unique molecular identifiers were incorporated into the prepared TCRbeta library. TCRdb processed the PCR reads anew with MiXCR; each CDR3 protein has one entry. Of some 250,000 distinct CDR3 sequences in the sample, 12% were seen once. The specimen comprised PBMCs from the stem cell graft donor, sampled from the stem cell graft. These receptors all come from a human donor who donated a stem cell graft to a child with acute lymphoblastic leukemia.

At least ten counts were recorded for this clonotype. The chain is built from TRBV20-1 and TRBJ1-5; 7 bases line up with TRBD1. The germline CDR1 and CDR2 sequences are DFQATT and SNEGSKA (reference sequence). J gave up 1 base and V 4 bases, and 4 bases lay outside the gene matches. This CDR3 comprises 14 residues. CDR3 in amino acids: CSAKTGSSNQPQHF. CDR3 DNA sequence: TGCAGTGCTAAGACAGGGTCAAGCAATCAGCCCCAGCATTTT.

This chain joins TRBV20-1 and TRBJ1-6, with 7 nucleotides matching TRBD1. Germline CDR1 and CDR2: DFQATT and SNEGSKA (reference sequence). The length of the CDR3 is 14 residues. Trimming at V came to 6 bases and at J to 7 bases, leaving 9 bases not matched to a gene. DNA for the CDR3: TGCAGTGCGGGAAGGAGACAGGGAAATTCACCCCTCCACTTT. Protein: CSAGRRQGNSPLHF.

This clonotype was seen only a few times. V gene TRBV12-3 or TRBV12-4 combines with J gene TRBJ2-5; D remains unclear. V gave up 4 bases and J gave up 2 bases, with 11 bases separating them. The CDR3 is 14 amino acids. The CDR3 protein is CASSSDKEQETQYF. The CDR3 DNA reads as TGTGCCAGCAGTTCCGACAAGGAGCAAGAGACCCAGTACTTC.

This sequence joins TRBV5-1 and TRBJ1-2; D call uncertain. This CDR3 has 14 amino acids. V was cut by 3 bases and J by 5 bases, with 14 bases left in between. The germline gives CDR1 SGHRS, CDR2 YFSETQ. The DNA of the CDR3 is TGCGCCAGCAGCTCCATCGGACCCTCGTATGGCTACACCTTC. It is translated as CASSSIGPSYGYTF.

This clonotype was seen many times. J is TRBJ1-1 and V is TRBV20-1; no reliable D call. V lost 0 bases, J lost 0 bases, and 5 bases lay in between. CDR1 and CDR2 (germline): DFQATT, SNEGSKA (reference sequence). This CDR3 is 13 amino acids long. The CDR3 reads CSARDLMNTEAFF. The CDR3 DNA sequence: TGCAGTGCTAGAGACCTCATGAACACTGAAGCTTTCTTT.

Only a few counts were recorded for this clonotype. DNA for the CDR3: TGTGCCAGCAGCCCCCCCCCGGGCGGGGGGGCGGTTGAGCAGTTCTTC. Protein sequence: CASSPPPGGGAVEQFF. The J gene is TRBJ2-1, the V gene TRBV7-2; 9 nucleotides line up with TRBD2. Trimming at V came to 5 bases and at J to 9 bases, leaving 14 bases not matched to a gene. The CDR3 runs 16 residues. The germline CDR1 and CDR2 sequences are SGHTA and FQGNSA.

In its sample, this clonotype was seen many times. One junction end disagrees with the germline gene, perhaps due to a read error. V is TRBV20-1 and J is TRBJ2-3, with 7 bases identical to TRBD1. The V gene's germline CDR1 is DFQATT and CDR2 SNEGSKA (reference sequence). The CDR3 is 11 residues long. Here the CDR3 DNA reads TGCAGTGCTAGGACAGGGTCCTCGACGCATTTT. Translating it yields CSARTGSSTHF.

The chain combines TRBV6-1 with TRBJ2-4, with 7 bases identical to TRBD1. The CDR3 runs to 15 residues. Looked up from germline, CDR1 is MNHNS and CDR2 is SASEGT. V shed 0 bases, J shed 6 bases, and the junction held 5 bases outside the gene matches. CDR3 amino acids: CASSEAQGQLNIQYF. The DNA for the CDR3 is TGTGCCAGCAGTGAAGCGCAGGGACAGCTAAACATTCAGTACTTC.

This clonotype was observed many times. The V gene is TRBV9, the J gene TRBJ2-5, with 11 bases lining up with TRBD2. Germline V gives CDR1 SGDLS, CDR2 YYNGEE. The V segment lost 3 bases and the J segment 1 base; nucleotides outside the gene matches: 2. The CDR3 runs 15 residues. CDR3 sequence: CASSEGTSGQETQYF. The CDR3 DNA follows: TGTGCCAGCAGCGAGGGGACTAGCGGCCAAGAGACCCAGTACTTC.

This clonotype showed up many times. One end of the junction varies from germline; a read error may be responsible. The genes are TRBV7-7 and TRBJ2-5, with 9 bases fitting TRBD2. The CDR3 loop spans 17 amino acids. Germline CDR1 and CDR2: SSHAT and FNYEAQ (reference sequence). Here the CDR3 DNA reads TGTGCTAGCAGCTTGTCGCCCTCGGCTAGCGGGAAAGAGACCCAGTACTTC. Translated: CASSLSPSASGKETQYF.

The V and J genes are TRBV30 and TRBJ1-2; 8 bases map to TRBD1. Germline V gene sequence: CDR1 GTSNPN, CDR2 SVGIG (reference sequence). After removal of 3 bases from V and 4 bases from J, the junction contained 7 bases not matched to a gene. The CDR3 is 14 residues long. The CDR3 DNA sequence: TGTGCCTGGAGCCCGGGACAGGAACCCTATGGCTACACCTTC. Translated, it gives CAWSPGQEPYGYTF.